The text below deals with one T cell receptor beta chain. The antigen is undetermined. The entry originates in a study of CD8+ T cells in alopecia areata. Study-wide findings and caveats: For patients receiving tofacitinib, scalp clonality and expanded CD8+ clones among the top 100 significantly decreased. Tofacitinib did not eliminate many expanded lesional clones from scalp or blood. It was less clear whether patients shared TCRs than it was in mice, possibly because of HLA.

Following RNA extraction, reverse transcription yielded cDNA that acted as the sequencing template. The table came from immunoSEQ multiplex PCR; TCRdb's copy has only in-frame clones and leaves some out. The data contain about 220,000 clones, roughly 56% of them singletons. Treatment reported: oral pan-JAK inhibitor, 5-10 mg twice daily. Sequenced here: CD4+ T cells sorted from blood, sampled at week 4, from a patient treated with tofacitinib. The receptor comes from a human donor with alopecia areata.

CDR3 region: CAWELTGTEAFF. The DNA of the CDR3 is TGTGCCTGGGAGCTTACAGGTACTGAAGCTTTCTTT. The chain uses TRBV30 and TRBJ1-1; D perhaps matches TRBD1 (5 bases). CDR3 length equals 12 residues. Germline CDR1 is GTSNPN and CDR2 is SVGIG (reference sequence). With 5 bases removed from V and 5 bases from J, the gap between germline ends came to 12 bases.